Listed below are T cell receptor beta chains from one sample, sequenced in a study of cytomegalovirus exposure and HLA in healthy donors. Clones were read by immunoSEQ multiplex PCR, and TCRdb kept only the in-frame ones, dropping some. The profile shows nearly 95,000 clones, 75% to 85% of them singletons. Material for sequencing was PBMCs. Receptors were obtained from a woman aged 40 to 55 in good health and CMV-seronegative. CDR3s include the opening cysteine and the closing phenylalanine or tryptophan. D genes are given only for firm matches. The size of a clone is reported for some rows only, either as once, few or many, or as a class for expanded clones.

cdr3_aa cdr3_nt clone_size j_call d_call v_call
CASSPRQRYAEAFF TGTGCCAGCAGTCCCCGACAGCGATACGCTGAAGCTTTCTTT . TRBJ1-1 . TRBV25-1
CASSLDRGSDQPQHF TGCGCCAGCAGCCTAGACAGGGGGTCCGATCAGCCCCAGCATTTT few TRBJ1-5 TRBD1 TRBV4-3
CASSAELGGSDEQYF TGTGCCAGCAGCGCGGAACTGGGTGGCAGCGACGAGCAGTACTTC . TRBJ2-7 . TRBV5-8
CASSLVQGSSEKLFF TGCGCCAGCAGCTTGGTGCAGGGCTCGAGTGAAAAACTGTTTTTT . TRBJ1-4 . TRBV5-1
CASSYGAEHQPQHF TGTGCCAGCAGTTACGGGGCAGAACATCAGCCCCAGCATTTT . TRBJ1-5 . TRBV6-6
CASSFDGGQETQYF TGTGCCAGCAGCTTCGATGGGGGGCAAGAGACCCAGTACTTC . TRBJ2-5 . TRBV11-3
CASSTERGEKLFF TGTGCCAGCAGTACAGAACGGGGTGAAAAACTGTTTTTT . TRBJ1-4 . TRBV6-4
CASSQRGEKYF TGTGCCAGCAGCCAGCGGGGGGAGAAGTACTTC . TRBJ2-7 TRBD2 TRBV7-2
CAWSEQGTEAFF TGTGCCTGGAGTGAACAGGGCACTGAAGCTTTCTTT . TRBJ1-1 . TRBV30
CSVEDPRQGFGGYTF TGCAGCGTTGAAGATCCTCGACAGGGCTTTGGTGGCTACACCTTC . TRBJ1-2 TRBD1 TRBV29-1
CASSERVPEAFF TGTGCCAGCAGTGAACGGGTACCTGAAGCTTTCTTT . TRBJ1-1 . TRBV6-5
CASSQGTGGSYEQYF TGTGCCAGCAGCCAAGGAACGGGGGGATCCTACGAGCAGTACTTC few TRBJ2-7 TRBD2 TRBV4-2
CASGSGLNYEQYF TGTGCCAGTGGTAGCGGATTGAATTACGAGCAGTACTTC . TRBJ2-7 . TRBV6-1
CASSYGQGGGSEKLFF TGTGCCAGCAGTTACGGGCAGGGGGGAGGAAGTGAAAAACTGTTTTTT . TRBJ1-4 TRBD1 TRBV6-5
CASSDTTGSKTYEQYF TGTGCCAGCAGCGATACGACAGGCTCCAAAACCTACGAGCAGTATTTC . TRBJ2-7 . TRBV9
CASRWGGQGMNTEAFF TGTGCCAGTAGATGGGGGGGACAGGGTATGAACACTGAAGCTTTCTTT few TRBJ1-1 TRBD1 TRBV2
CASSYDRESYGYTF TGTGCCAGCAGTTATGACAGGGAGAGCTATGGCTACACCTTC once TRBJ1-2 TRBD1 TRBV6-5
CASRAEGASQPQHF TGTGCCAGCAGGGCGGAGGGGGCATCTCAGCCCCAGCATTTT . TRBJ1-5 TRBD1 TRBV6-1
CASRQGRSETQYF TGTGCCAGCAGACAGGGAAGGTCGGAGACCCAGTACTTC . TRBJ2-5 . TRBV5-4
CASSQAAGPNTEAFF TGTGCCAGCAGCCAAGCAGCAGGGCCGAACACTGAAGCTTTCTTT . TRBJ1-1 . TRBV14
CASSRRDRGLRNEKLFF TGTGCCAGCAGCCGCCGGGACAGGGGGCTTCGTAATGAAAAACTGTTTTTT . TRBJ1-4 TRBD1 TRBV7-2
CASSQDRGGGYTQYF TGTGCCAGCAGCCAAGATAGGGGCGGGGGGTATACGCAGTATTTT . TRBJ2-3 TRBD2 TRBV4-2
CASSQRGSSTGAYGYTF TGTGCCAGCAGCCAGAGGGGAAGTTCGACAGGGGCCTATGGCTACACCTTC once TRBJ1-2 TRBD1 TRBV7-8
CASSDRGASPLNF TGTGCCAGCAGCGACAGGGGCGCTTCACCCCTCAACTTT . TRBJ1-6 TRBD1 TRBV25-1
CASSLDQGANTEAFF TGTGCCAGCAGCTTGGACCAGGGGGCGAACACTGAAGCTTTCTTT . TRBJ1-1 TRBD1 TRBV5-4
CASSSTRTGVSGNTIYF TGTGCCAGCAGCTCCACCCGGACAGGGGTCTCTGGAAACACCATATATTTT . TRBJ1-3 TRBD1 TRBV5-4
CASSVEAGRRSGNTIYF TGTGCCAGCAGCGTAGAAGCTGGACGGAGGTCTGGAAACACCATATATTTT . TRBJ1-3 . TRBV9
CASSPRRQPQHF TGTGCCAGCAGCCCCCGGCGGCAGCCCCAGCATTTT few TRBJ1-5 . TRBV2
CASSYYGSGAQETQYF TGTGCCAGCAGCTACTATGGGAGCGGGGCCCAAGAGACCCAGTACTTC . TRBJ2-5 TRBD2 TRBV7-6
CASSLAYRGHEQYF TGTGCCAGCAGCTTGGCTTACAGGGGCCACGAGCAGTACTTC . TRBJ2-7 TRBD1 TRBV5-6
CASSPGSQETQYF TGTGCCAGCAGTCCGGGGTCGCAAGAGACCCAGTACTTC . TRBJ2-5 . TRBV6-5
CASMGRQGGTGELFF TGTGCCAGCATGGGTCGTCAGGGGGGCACCGGGGAGCTGTTTTTT few TRBJ2-2 . TRBV2
CASSFTSGGEETQYF TGCGCCAGCAGCTTCACTAGCGGGGGTGAGGAGACCCAGTACTTC . TRBJ2-5 TRBD2 TRBV5-1
CASSHTQNTEAFF TGTGCCAGCAGCCACACACAGAACACTGAAGCTTTCTTT . TRBJ1-1 . TRBV9
CASGYRAADTEAFF TGTGCCAGCGGATACAGGGCGGCGGACACTGAAGCTTTCTTT . TRBJ1-1 . TRBV28
CASSSGVENTEAFF TGTGCCAGCAGTTCAGGGGTCGAGAACACTGAAGCTTTCTTT medium-sized TRBJ1-1 . TRBV6-6
CASRTDTEAFF TGTGCCAGCAGAACGGACACTGAAGCTTTCTTT . TRBJ1-1 . TRBV6-5
CASSEQGITEAFF TGTGCCAGCAGTGAACAGGGGATCACTGAAGCTTTCTTT . TRBJ1-1 . TRBV6-1
CASSATGGYTF TGTGCCAGCAGCGCTACGGGAGGCTACACCTTC many TRBJ1-2 . TRBV25-1
CASSLLGNTEAFF TGTGCCAGCAGCTTACTAGGGAACACTGAAGCTTTCTTT . TRBJ1-1 . TRBV13
CASSLTVSQDNEQFF TGCGCCAGCAGCTTGACAGTTTCGCAGGACAATGAGCAGTTCTTC . TRBJ2-1 . TRBV5-1